The 31 T cell receptor beta chains reported below all come from one sample, sequenced in a study of cytomegalovirus exposure and HLA in healthy donors. PCR amplification relied on 60 Vbeta primers (plus 13 Jbeta primers). Sequencing used immunoSEQ multiplex PCR; TCRdb keeps in-frame clones, though not all of them. The sample lists around 200,000 clones, roughly 70% occurring once. Sample: PBMCs. These receptors came from a male donor in good health and CMV-seronegative.

The rearrangement uses TRBV7-9 and TRBJ2-7, with D possibly matching TRBD1 (7 bases). V lost 4 bases and J 6 bases, leaving 19 bases between the germline ends. The CDR3 loop spans 15 amino acids. Germline CDR1 is SEHNR and CDR2 is FQNEAQ (reference sequence). CDR3 loop: CASSYLGGRGVEQYF. The DNA for the CDR3 is TGTGCCAGCAGCTACCTGGGGGGCAGGGGGGTCGAGCAGTACTTC. The complete variable domain, with remaining parts taken from reference TRBV7-9 and TRBJ2-7, reads DTGVSQNPRHKITKRGQNVTFRCDPISEHNRLYWYRQTLGQGPEFLTYFQNEAQLEKSRLLSDRFSAERPKGSFSTLEIQRTEQGDSAMYLCASSYLGGRGVEQYFGPGTRLTVT.

The chain uses TRBV25-1 and TRBJ2-2, with 7 bases lining up with TRBD2. Germline CDR1 is MGHDK and CDR2 is SYGVNS. The CDR3 extends over 14 amino acids. Losses at the gene ends were 5 bases for V and 6 bases for J; bases not matched to a gene: 6. The CDR3 spells CASSWGRGPGELFF. The CDR3 DNA reads TGTGCCAGCAGTTGGGGGAGGGGTCCCGGGGAGCTGTTTTTT.

In nucleotides, the CDR3 is TGCGCCAGCAGCACGGGGACAGGGGGCAATCAGCCCCAGCATTTT. Amino acid sequence: CASSTGTGGNQPQHF. The chain employs TRBV5-1 and TRBJ1-5, with 10 positions matching TRBD1. CDR1 is SGHRS and CDR2 is YFSETQ in the germline V gene. The CDR3 runs to 15 residues. V was pared by 4 bases and J by 2 bases, with 3 bases of the junction left unmatched.

This sequence joins TRBV6-6 and TRBJ1-5; the match to TRBD1 covers 7 bases. J was trimmed by 11 bases and V by 2 bases; bases with no gene match: 9. The germline V gene encodes CDR1 MNHNY and CDR2 SVGAGI (reference sequence). CDR3 length: 14 amino acids. DNA for the CDR3: TGTGCCAGCAGTTACGACAGGGTCGAGCAAGCCCAGCATTTT. Translation gives CASSYDRVEQAQHF.

Only a few counts were recorded for this clone. The chain joins TRBV30 to TRBJ1-5; TRBD1 aligns across 7 bases. CDR1 and CDR2 from the germline V gene are GTSNPN and SVGIG (reference sequence). This CDR3 is 16 amino acids long. V gave up 0 bases and J gave up 6 bases; unmatched junction bases: 11. The CDR3 sequence: CAWSVRGGGAGQPQHF. The CDR3 DNA sequence: TGTGCCTGGAGTGTCCGAGGAGGGGGCGCCGGTCAGCCCCAGCATTTT.

This chain links TRBV9 with TRBJ2-4; 8 nucleotides align to TRBD1. The V and J ends lost 0 bases and 2 bases, in that order; junction bases with no gene match: 4. The CDR3 totals 16 residues. In germline, CDR1 is SGDLS, CDR2 YYNGEE. The CDR3 DNA follows: TGTGCCAGCAGCGTAGAGACAGGGGCCTCCAAAAACATTCAGTACTTC. The encoded protein is CASSVETGASKNIQYF.

The rearrangement links TRBV15 to TRBJ1-4; weak D call: TRBD1 (6 bases). The CDR3 has 16 residues. With 0 bases removed from V and 8 bases from J, the gap between germline ends came to 16 bases. CDR1 LNHNV and CDR2 YYDKDF come from the germline V gene (reference sequence). This CDR3 reads CATSRDLDRTLEKLFF. The CDR3 bases are TGTGCCACCAGCAGAGATCTGGACAGAACCTTGGAAAAACTGTTTTTT. Drawing the rest from reference TRBV15 and TRBJ1-4, the complete variable domain is DAMVIQNPRYQVTQFGKPVTLSCSQTLNHNVMYWYQQKSSQAPKLLFHYYDKDFNNEADTPDNFQSRRPNTSFCFLDIRSPGLGDTAMYLCATSRDLDRTLEKLFFGSGTQLSVL.

V usage is TRBV30 and J usage is TRBJ1-5; TRBD1 aligns across 9 bases. J lost 5 bases, V lost 4 bases, and 9 bases had no gene match. This CDR3 comprises 15 residues. The germline gives CDR1 GTSNPN, CDR2 SVGIG (reference sequence). In nucleotides, the CDR3 is TGTGCCTGGACCCCCGGGACAGGGCGAGATCAGCCCCAGCATTTT. The encoded protein is CAWTPGTGRDQPQHF.

The chain uses TRBV6-6 and TRBJ2-2; tentatively, D is TRBD2 (6 bases). The CDR3 has 15 residues. V was pared by 7 bases and J by 3 bases, with 15 bases between. Germline V gene lookup returns CDR1 MNHNY and CDR2 SVGAGI (reference sequence). CDR3 sequence (DNA): TGTGCCAGCATTTCCCTCCGGGGGTACACCGGGGAGCTGTTTTTT. This encodes CASISLRGYTGELFF.

The genes are TRBV7-3 and TRBJ1-1, with D perhaps matching TRBD1 (6 bases). The ends were cut back, 4 bases at V and 1 base at J, with 10 bases in the middle. This CDR3 has 14 amino acids. Germline CDR1 reads SGHTA; CDR2 reads FQGTGA. The CDR3 DNA reads as TGTGCCAGCAGCTCTACACAGGGGAACACTGAAGCTTTCTTT. It is translated as CASSSTQGNTEAFF.

The J gene is TRBJ2-3, the V gene TRBV7-9; no firm D call. Germline V lookup: CDR1 SEHNR, CDR2 FQNEAQ (reference sequence). The CDR3 runs 12 residues. Trimming cost V 5 bases and J 6 bases, with 9 bases left between them. DNA for the CDR3: TGTGCCAGCAGCCGGATGGGCGATACGCAGTATTTT. This sequence encodes CASSRMGDTQYF.

This chain uses TRBV4-3 with TRBJ2-5; D is uncertain. CDR1 LGHNA and CDR2 YSLEER come from the germline V gene. V dropped 2 bases and J dropped 1 base, with 11 bases sitting between them. The CDR3 is 15 residues long. The CDR3 spells CASSQYPRAQETQYF. The CDR3 DNA follows: TGCGCCAGCAGCCAATACCCCCGCGCCCAAGAGACCCAGTACTTC.

The V and J genes are TRBV6-1 and TRBJ2-1; TRBD1 matches at 8 bases. Germline-derived CDR1 and CDR2 are MNHNS and SASEGT. The CDR3 is 12 residues long. The V segment lost 6 bases and the J segment 11 bases; nucleotides outside the gene matches: 6. The CDR3 loop reads CASRVSGGKQFF. The CDR3 bases are TGTGCCAGCAGGGTCTCAGGGGGCAAGCAGTTCTTC.

This clone was observed a single time. Here the CDR3 reads CASRNRNSGGNEQFF. The CDR3 bases are TGTGCCAGCAGAAATAGGAATTCCGGGGGCAATGAGCAGTTCTTC. V usage is TRBV7-2 and J usage is TRBJ2-1, with D maybe TRBD2 (6 bases). Trimming shortened V by 6 bases and J by 6 bases, and 18 bases separated the two germline ends. The CDR3 length is 15 residues. Germline CDR1 SGHTA, CDR2 FQGNSA.

V usage is TRBV7-8 and J usage is TRBJ2-7; the match to TRBD2 covers 10 bases. J lost 4 bases, V lost 1 base, and 4 bases had no gene match. CDR3 length equals 15 residues. Germline values: CDR1 SGHVS, CDR2 FQNEAQ. The CDR3 coding sequence is TGTGCCAGCAGCTTAGATGCTAGCGGGAGATACGAGCAGTACTTC. Protein product: CASSLDASGRYEQYF.

V gene TRBV27 combines with J gene TRBJ1-5; perhaps TRBD1 as D (6 bases). V was shortened by 0 bases and J by 9 bases, with 12 bases between the two germline ends. Germline-derived CDR1 and CDR2 are MNHEY and SMNVEV (reference sequence). The CDR3 totals 14 residues. The CDR3 region has the DNA TGTGCCAGCAGTTTATCGGGGGGGGCTAGGCCCCAGCATTTT. It codes for CASSLSGGARPQHF.

The chain is built from TRBV7-9 and TRBJ1-5; 9 bases are shared with TRBD1. This CDR3 is 17 amino acids long. V shed 0 bases, J shed 4 bases, and the junction held 7 bases outside the gene matches. Germline CDR1 and CDR2: SEHNR and FQNEAQ (reference sequence). The DNA of the CDR3 is TGTGCCAGCAGCTTAGCTTTAGAGGGACAGGGTAATCAGCCCCAGCATTTT. This codes for CASSLALEGQGNQPQHF.

CDR3 bases: TGTGCCAGCAGCTTGGGGGGGGGTCTCAGCTCCTACGAGCAGTACTTC. Encoded protein: CASSLGGGLSSYEQYF. V gene TRBV5-6 combines with J gene TRBJ2-7; TRBD2 matches 7 bases. The V gene's germline CDR1 is SGHDT and CDR2 YYEEEE. V lost 0 bases to trimming and J lost 0 bases; unmatched junction nucleotides: 6. CDR3 length: 16 residues.

The CDR3 spells CASSYGGQIVNEQFF. The CDR3 DNA reads as TGTGCCAGCAGTTACGGGGGACAGATAGTCAATGAGCAGTTCTTC. J is TRBJ2-1 and V is TRBV6-5, with 7 bases identical to TRBD1. CDR3 length: 15 residues. V was clipped by 2 bases and J by 6 bases; unmatched bases: 7. CDR1 MNHEY and CDR2 SVGAGI come from the germline V gene.

The chain recombines TRBV7-9 with TRBJ1-6; TRBD1 might be the D (6 bases). The germline V gene has CDR1 SEHNR and CDR2 FQNEAQ (reference sequence). V was shortened by 1 base and J by 5 bases, with 15 bases between the two germline ends. This CDR3 is built from 17 residues. CDR3 DNA: TGTGCCAGCAGCTTAGTATATCAGGGGTACGATAATTCACCCCTCCACTTT. It is translated as CASSLVYQGYDNSPLHF.

The rearrangement links TRBV11-2 to TRBJ1-3, with TRBD1 matching 8 bases. The CDR3 covers 16 residues. Germline V lookup: CDR1 SGHAT, CDR2 FQNNGV. V lost 7 bases and J lost 0; bases outside the gene matches: 8. The CDR3 sequence is CASTKTGAISGNTIYF. In nucleotides, the CDR3 is TGTGCCAGCACCAAGACAGGGGCCATCTCTGGAAACACCATATATTTT.

This clone was detected only a few times. The V gene is TRBV6-5, the J gene TRBJ1-2; perhaps TRBD1 as D (5 bases). In germline, CDR1 is MNHEY, CDR2 SVGAGI. The germline V and J ends were trimmed by 3 bases and 8 bases, with 10 bases remaining between them. The CDR3 is made up of 12 amino acids. CDR3 sequence: CASSYRGWGYTF. DNA of the CDR3: TGTGCCAGCAGTTATAGGGGTTGGGGCTACACCTTC.

The chain is built from TRBV19 and TRBJ1-4; D is ambiguous. This CDR3 region has 14 residues. Germline V gene data show CDR1 as LNHDA and CDR2 as SQIVND (reference sequence). Deletions cut 4 bases from V and 7 bases from J, with 13 bases between. CDR3 protein: CASSKRESREKLFF. Here the CDR3 DNA reads TGTGCCAGTAGTAAGAGGGAGTCTCGTGAAAAACTGTTTTTT.

This rearrangement joins TRBV27 to TRBJ1-5, with D hard to call. The CDR3 loop spans 13 amino acids. V was clipped by 0 bases and J by 5 bases, with 5 bases between them. Looked up from germline, CDR1 is MNHEY and CDR2 is SMNVEV (reference sequence). The CDR3 coding sequence is TGTGCCAGCAGTTTATCCGGGGATCAGCCCCAGCATTTT. As protein: CASSLSGDQPQHF.

The chain has TRBV18 and TRBJ2-3; 9 bases map to TRBD2. Trimming took 8 bases from V and 2 from J; bases not matched to a gene: 5. The CDR3 spans 14 residues. Per the germline V gene, CDR1 is KGHSH and CDR2 is LQKENI. The CDR3 sequence is CASTQREDTDTQYF. CDR3 DNA sequence: TGTGCCAGCACTCAGCGGGAGGACACAGATACGCAGTATTTT.

The chain combines TRBV30 with TRBJ1-3; 9 nucleotides match TRBD1. J was trimmed by 3 bases and V by 3 bases; bases with no gene match: 3. CDR1 and CDR2 from the germline V gene are GTSNPN and SVGIG (reference sequence). This CDR3 region has 14 residues. Here the CDR3 DNA reads TGTGCCTGGAGGGGACAGGGAAGTGGAAACACCATATATTTT. It specifies CAWRGQGSGNTIYF.

This chain joins TRBV13 and TRBJ1-4; D possibly corresponds to TRBD1 (6 bases). This CDR3 contains 14 residues. Germline-derived CDR1 and CDR2 are PRHDT and FYEKMQ (reference sequence). V lost 7 bases, J lost 10 bases, and 19 bases lay in between. Here the CDR3 DNA reads TGTGCCAGCACCCGTACAGGGTATAAGGGAAAACTGTTTTTT. This codes for CASTRTGYKGKLFF.

The chain carries TRBV7-3 and TRBJ1-2, with 9 bases fitting TRBD1. V shed 2 bases, J shed 3 bases, and the junction held 1 base outside the gene matches. This CDR3 is built from 14 residues. Germline values: CDR1 SGHTA, CDR2 FQGTGA. This CDR3 reads CASSLDRGDYGYTF. CDR3 sequence (DNA): TGTGCCAGCAGCTTAGACAGGGGGGACTATGGCTACACCTTC.

The chain employs TRBV28 and TRBJ1-3; no definite D call. CDR1 is MDHEN and CDR2 is SYDVKM in the germline V gene. The CDR3 length is 14 residues. Trimming pared 5 bases from V and 0 bases from J, leaving 8 bases between. The DNA of the CDR3 is TGTGCCAGCAGTCCATCCAACTCTGGAAACACCATATATTTT. It is translated as CASSPSNSGNTIYF.

The V and J genes are TRBV30 and TRBJ1-3; D not certain. Germline CDR1 and CDR2: GTSNPN and SVGIG (reference sequence). This CDR3 has 15 amino acids. V was pared by 0 bases and J by 7 bases, with 16 bases between. CDR3 DNA: TGTGCCTGGAGTGTAAAGGGAGGGTTACGGAACACCATATATTTT. Translation: CAWSVKGGLRNTIYF.

The V call is TRBV27, the J call TRBJ2-3; 9 bases are shared with TRBD1. The CDR3 covers 16 residues. Germline CDR1 and CDR2: MNHEY and SMNVEV (reference sequence). Trimming took 2 bases from V and 4 from J; bases not matched to a gene: 7. The CDR3 bases are TGTGCCAGCAGTTTAAGTGGACAGGGGTTCCCAGATACGCAGTATTTT. This gives the protein CASSLSGQGFPDTQYF.